This T cell receptor (beta chain) is from a study of T cell responses to AZD1222 COVID-19 vaccine. Whole-study findings and limits: Researchers took repertoire samples only after the peak T cell response had come. The CD4 TCRs associated with vaccination extended across spike and predominated at 160-218 and 743-854. Close to half of spike-specific TCRs reportedly recognize unmutated variant regions.

Clones were sequenced by immunoSEQ multiplex PCR, and TCRdb holds only the in-frame ones, with some missing. The sample yields some 180,000 clones, about 91% seen once. Worth noting for this clone: Its antigen is still unknown.

The source is an adult in good health. Sample: peripheral blood, taken on day 0 of AZD1222 vaccination.

The CDR3 nucleotides are TGCGCCAGCAGCTTGACACCGACTAGCCATGAGGAGCTGTTTTTT. It encodes CASSLTPTSHEELFF. This sequence joins TRBV5-1 and TRBJ2-2; 7 bases line up with TRBD2. Losses at the gene ends were 1 base for V and 10 bases for J; bases not matched to a gene: 10. Germline V lookup: CDR1 SGHRS, CDR2 YFSETQ. The CDR3 sequence is 15 residues long.